This record looks at one TCR beta chain sequence and its context. The antigen is undetermined. Looked up from germline, CDR1 is MDHEN and CDR2 is SYDVKM. The J segment lost 5 bases and the V segment lost 3 bases, leaving 6 bases of the junction unmatched. The CDR3 is 15 residues long. The source of the sample is a study of T cells after posttransplantation cyclophosphamide. Study-level results: TRB overlap between skin or GI tissue T cells and blood was limited. Later post-transplant blood repertoires were often dominated by donor CD8+ memory clones. Recipient CMV seropositivity and CMV reactivation strongly tracked TRB clonality.

Clones were read by immunoSEQ multiplex PCR, and TCRdb kept only the in-frame ones, dropping some. The table lists around 28,000 clones, no singletons, with roughly 2.5% in the top ten. The related graft donor's blood sample was taken on the day of bone marrow donation. Sequenced input: PBMCs. This receptor was taken from a woman aged 55-70 years in good health, CMV-negative, and a related stem cell transplant donor. The chain combines TRBV28 with TRBJ1-5; TRBD1 matches at 8 bases. The CDR3 bases are TGTGCCAGCAGTTTGTGGTCCAGGGGGCATCAGCCCCAGCATTTT. This gives the protein CASSLWSRGHQPQHF.